The 19 T cell receptor beta chains in this list originate from one sample, sequenced in a study of blood T cell repertoires in COVID-19 (dated by TCRdb to about 2020). The library was obtained by the immunoSEQ multiplex PCR assay. Entries here come from immuneACCESS through TCRdb and include only in-frame sequences with V and J called. Some clones fail to appear in such tables; in the studies checked, an unresolved V gene covers under half of the shortfall, and the cause of the remainder is unknown. Recorded for this sample are approximately 54,000 clones; 85% to 90% of them occurred a single time. The ten largest clones represent approximately 4.1% of the sample. What was sequenced was peripheral blood. The receptors shown here come from an elderly man with active COVID-19.

This clone was recorded once. The chain joins TRBV5-1 to TRBJ2-2; D gene uncertain. Deletions cut 0 bases from V and 1 base from J, with 10 bases between. Germline V gives CDR1 SGHRS, CDR2 YFSETQ. The CDR3 consists of 16 residues. The CDR3 sequence is CASSLGGLMNTGELFF. Written as DNA, the CDR3 is TGCGCCAGCAGCTTGGGTGGCTTGATGAACACCGGGGAGCTGTTTTTT.

The V call is TRBV5-1, the J call TRBJ1-3; D uncertain. V was shortened by 0 bases and J by 4 bases, with 14 bases between the two germline ends. Germline CDR1 is SGHRS and CDR2 is YFSETQ. The CDR3 extends over 16 amino acids. CDR3 bases: TGCGCCAGCAGCTTGGTACCCCGCCAGGCAGGAAACACCATATATTTT. Protein product: CASSLVPRQAGNTIYF.

The V call is TRBV27, the J call TRBJ2-2, with 9 bases lining up with TRBD2. Unmatched junction bases numbered 5, after V lost 1 base and J lost 2 bases. This CDR3 is 17 amino acids long. Germline V gene sequence: CDR1 MNHEY, CDR2 SMNVEV (reference sequence). The CDR3 spells CASSLLASGTNTGELFF. The CDR3 nucleotides read TGTGCCAGCAGTTTATTGGCTAGCGGGACCAACACCGGGGAGCTGTTTTTT.

The table lists this clone with a count of one. The chain recombines TRBV7-9 with TRBJ2-7; D might be TRBD1 (6 bases). Germline V gives CDR1 SEHNR, CDR2 FQNEAQ (reference sequence). V lost 5 bases and J 5 bases, leaving 16 bases between the germline ends. This CDR3 has 14 residues. The CDR3 is CASSIGQNGHEQYF. CDR3 bases: TGTGCCAGCAGCATCGGACAGAATGGCCACGAGCAGTACTTC.

Written as DNA, the CDR3 is TGTGCCAGCAGTTCCCAGCGGGGGATCTACGAGCAGTACTTC. Encoded protein: CASSSQRGIYEQYF. The rearrangement links TRBV28 to TRBJ2-7, with 8 bases lining up with TRBD2. The CDR3 runs 14 residues. Per the germline V gene, CDR1 is MDHEN and CDR2 is SYDVKM. V dropped 4 bases and J dropped 3; count of bases not matched to a gene: 5.

The chain has TRBV6-5 and TRBJ1-6, with D hard to call. V was pared by 0 bases and J by 8 bases, with 14 bases between. There are 16 residues in the CDR3. Germline lookup yields CDR1 MNHEY and CDR2 SVGAGI. CDR3 residues: CASSYSSRGIHSPLHF. CDR3 in DNA: TGTGCCAGCAGTTACTCGTCGCGGGGAATTCATTCACCCCTCCACTTT.

The genes are TRBV10-3 and TRBJ2-7; possible D gene TRBD2, 6 bases. The germline V gene encodes CDR1 ENHRY and CDR2 SYGVKD. The CDR3 is made up of 14 amino acids. V was clipped by 3 bases and J by 0 bases, with 9 bases between them. DNA for the CDR3: TGTGCCATCAGTGAAGGGACTGGCTCCTACGAGCAGTACTTC. It encodes CAISEGTGSYEQYF.

This chain uses TRBV27 with TRBJ2-2, with no clear D. CDR1 is MNHEY and CDR2 is SMNVEV in the germline V gene (reference sequence). The CDR3 spans 15 residues. V shed 6 bases and J shed 4 bases, with 15 bases lying between them. CDR3 protein: CASSPYTSGTGELFF. CDR3 DNA: TGTGCCAGCAGCCCCTATACTTCGGGCACCGGGGAGCTGTTTTTT.

The genes are TRBV5-4 and TRBJ2-2, with 10 bases that match TRBD2. V gave up 9 bases and J gave up 6 bases; unmatched junction bases: 8. This CDR3 has 14 residues. From germline, CDR1 is SGHNT and CDR2 YYREEE (reference sequence). This CDR3 reads CATSSGSSPGELFF. The CDR3 DNA reads TGTGCCACTTCTAGCGGGAGTTCCCCCGGGGAGCTGTTTTTT.

J is TRBJ2-1 and V is TRBV6-2 or TRBV6-3; tentative D call: TRBD1 (5 bases). Looked up from germline, CDR1 is MNHEY and CDR2 is SVGEGT. The V gene lost 5 bases and the J gene lost 11 bases, with 10 bases spanning the gap. CDR3 length equals 11 residues. CDR3: CASSLGAKQFF. In DNA, the CDR3 is TGTGCCAGCAGTCTAGGGGCTAAGCAGTTCTTC.

The chain joins TRBV7-8 to TRBJ1-5; 7 nucleotides align to TRBD1. There are 19 residues in the CDR3. The germline V gene has CDR1 SGHVS and CDR2 FQNEAQ. The ends lost 5 bases at V and 2 bases at J; junction bases unmatched: 18. The CDR3 DNA follows: TGTGCCAGCAGCCCACCTCCCCGGACAGGTAGAGGGGGCAATCAGCCCCAGCATTTT. Translating gives CASSPPPRTGRGGNQPQHF.

The rearrangement uses TRBV2 and TRBJ2-7; the match to TRBD2 covers 13 bases. V trimming: 2 bases; J trimming: 6 bases; junction bases outside the gene matches: 7. CDR3 length: 16 amino acids. In germline, CDR1 is SNHLY, CDR2 FYNNEI. CDR3 DNA: TGTGCCAGCAGTGAACAAGGACTAGCGGGAGTCGGCGAGCAGTACTTC. It encodes CASSEQGLAGVGEQYF.

The rearrangement uses TRBV18 and TRBJ2-7, with 9 bases lining up with TRBD1. The CDR3 length is 14 residues. Germline lookup yields CDR1 KGHSH and CDR2 LQKENI. The V segment lost 7 bases and the J segment 6 bases; nucleotides outside the gene matches: 10. CDR3 loop: CASFSGTGIFEQYF. CDR3 bases: TGTGCCAGCTTCTCCGGGACAGGGATTTTCGAGCAGTACTTC.

The chain joins TRBV19 to TRBJ2-1; 9 bases fit TRBD2. The J segment lost 8 bases and the V segment lost 3 bases, leaving 8 bases of the junction unmatched. CDR3 length equals 15 residues. Germline values: CDR1 LNHDA, CDR2 SQIVND (reference sequence). CDR3 loop: CASSIAAGGLDEQFF. Here the CDR3 DNA reads TGTGCCAGTAGTATTGCTGCGGGAGGGCTGGATGAGCAGTTCTTC.

The chain employs TRBV12-3 or TRBV12-4 and TRBJ2-1, with D possibly TRBD2 on 5 matching bases. V lost 5 bases and J 8 bases, leaving 7 bases between the germline ends. There are 11 residues in the CDR3. For the CDR3, the DNA is TGTGCCAGCAGTCTTAGCGATGAGCAGTTCTTC. It codes for CASSLSDEQFF.

The chain carries TRBV18 and TRBJ2-3, with 8 bases identical to TRBD2. This CDR3 is 17 amino acids long. V lost 3 bases, J lost 3 bases, and 11 bases stayed unmatched. Looked up from germline, CDR1 is KGHSH and CDR2 is LQKENI. DNA of the CDR3: TGTGCCAGCTCACCGGGTGGTGGGCGGGAGGCGACAGATACGCAGTATTTT. Its protein is CASSPGGGREATDTQYF.

This clone appeared a single time. The chain employs TRBV7-2 and TRBJ1-2; D might be TRBD1 (5 bases). The CDR3 contains 15 residues. V gave up 5 bases and J gave up 4 bases, with 17 bases separating them. CDR1 and CDR2 (germline): SGHTA, FQGNSA. The CDR3 nucleotides read TGTGCCAGCAGCCCGGTACGGGGGAGGGGCTATGGCTACACCTTC. Amino acids: CASSPVRGRGYGYTF.

The V gene is TRBV9, the J gene TRBJ2-1, with a weak D call TRBD1 (6 bases). The CDR3 is made up of 13 amino acids. Germline CDR1 SGDLS, CDR2 YYNGEE. V was clipped by 0 bases and J by 7 bases, with 8 bases between them. In DNA form, the CDR3 reads TGTGCCAGCAGCGTAGGGGGGCTGAATGAGCAGTTCTTC. This codes for CASSVGGLNEQFF.

The V call is TRBV15, the J call TRBJ1-2; D is perhaps TRBD1 (5 bases). Trimming took off 1 base at V and 5 bases at J, with 14 bases between the two ends. The length of the CDR3 is 15 residues. CDR1 is LNHNV, CDR2 YYDKDF, per germline (reference sequence). CDR3 nucleotide sequence: TGTGCCACCAGCAGAGTGGAAGGGGCGGGATATGGCTACACCTTC. Translating gives CATSRVEGAGYGYTF.